These 13 T cell receptor beta chains were all obtained from the same sample, sequenced in a study of human T cells and chemical hapten exposure. A single record per CDR3 protein comes from TCRdb applying MiXCR to the RACE reads. The sample shows about 84,000 distinct CDR3 sequences, 8.5% to 12% of them seen only once. Documented time point: patch test 2, 6 weeks after DPC sensitization. The treatment denotes: therapeutic diphenylcyclopropenone sensitization with weekly scalp DPC. Sequenced material: whole blood, taken in connection with sensitization to the hapten diphenylcyclopropenone (DPC). Receptors were obtained from a woman aged 50 to 60 with alopecia areata. Some clones in this sample may be carry-over from other donors' samples.

There are many counts of this clonotype. This chain uses TRBV6-1 with TRBJ1-1; D call uncertain. Germline V CDR1 and CDR2: MNHNS, SASEGT. CDR3 length: 14 amino acids. Trimming pared 4 bases from V and 1 base from J, leaving 10 bases between. The CDR3 here is CASSGVRANTEAFF. CDR3 sequence (DNA): TGTGCCAGCAGTGGGGTCCGAGCGAACACTGAAGCTTTCTTT.

This clonotype was picked up many times. DNA of the CDR3: TGCAGTGCTCGGACTAGCGGGAGAGAGACCCAGTACTTC. Its protein is CSARTSGRETQYF. This chain connects TRBV20-1 to TRBJ2-5; 13 bases match TRBD2. J gave up 4 bases and V 5 bases, and 1 base lay outside the gene matches. CDR1 and CDR2 (germline): DFQATT, SNEGSKA (reference sequence). This CDR3 has 13 amino acids.

This clonotype was seen repeatedly, ten times or more. The rearrangement joins TRBV2 to TRBJ1-4, with unresolved D. The CDR3 runs 16 residues. The germline V gene has CDR1 SNHLY and CDR2 FYNNEI. V lost 3 bases and J lost 0, with 11 bases in between. DNA of the CDR3: TGTGCCAGCAGTGACGGCTCTGCTGCAACTAATGAAAAACTGTTTTTT. Encoded protein: CASSDGSAATNEKLFF.

In this sample, this clonotype turned up many times. The chain links TRBV2 to TRBJ2-3, with D perhaps TRBD1 (5 bases). The CDR3 totals 12 residues. Germline V gene lookup returns CDR1 SNHLY and CDR2 FYNNEI. V lost 7 bases, J lost 4 bases, and 9 bases lay in between. The CDR3, as DNA: TGTGCCAGCAAGGGGCCCTCAGATACGCAGTATTTT. Translated, it gives CASKGPSDTQYF.

The chain couples TRBV5-1 to TRBJ2-7, with a possible D match to TRBD1 (7 bases). The CDR3 is made up of 14 amino acids. CDR1 and CDR2 (germline): SGHRS, YFSETQ. V shed 4 bases and J shed 4 bases, with 15 bases lying between them. CDR3 bases: TGCGCCAGCAGCCTGACAGGGACTCAATACGAGCAGTACTTC. Its protein is CASSLTGTQYEQYF.

This clonotype was counted many times. The rearrangement joins TRBV7-9 to TRBJ2-7, with D possibly TRBD1 on 6 matching bases. In germline, CDR1 is SEHNR, CDR2 FQNEAQ (reference sequence). This CDR3 is 13 amino acids long. V lost 5 bases and J lost 3, with 11 bases in between. The CDR3 loop is CASSLGQNYEQYF. DNA for the CDR3: TGTGCCAGCAGCCTGGGACAAAACTACGAGCAGTACTTC.

There are many counts of this clonotype. This chain links TRBV30 with TRBJ2-3, with 9 bases aligning to TRBD2. Germline V gene lookup returns CDR1 GTSNPN and CDR2 SVGIG (reference sequence). Losses at the gene ends were 6 bases for V and 0 bases for J; bases not matched to a gene: 19. The CDR3 totals 19 residues. CDR3 sequence reads: CACLWEYVLAGPSTDTQYF. The CDR3 bases are TGTGCCTGCCTATGGGAGTACGTTCTAGCGGGACCTAGCACAGATACGCAGTATTTT.

The genes are TRBV15 and TRBJ1-6, with a tentative D call TRBD1 (5 bases). The length of the CDR3 is 15 residues. Trimming cost V 6 bases and J 7 bases, with 16 bases left between them. CDR1 is LNHNV, CDR2 YYDKDF, per germline (reference sequence). CDR3 region: CATRTKGSRNSPLHF. The CDR3 DNA reads TGTGCCACCAGAACGAAGGGGAGTCGGAATTCACCCCTCCACTTT.

This clonotype was seen many times. The J gene is TRBJ2-1, the V gene TRBV29-1; D perhaps matches TRBD2 (5 bases). Trimming shortened V by 3 bases and J by 7 bases, and 13 bases separated the two germline ends. Germline CDR1 and CDR2: SQVTM and ANQGSEA. This CDR3 is built from 13 residues. CDR3 protein: CSVDATRGNEQFF. CDR3 sequence (DNA): TGCAGCGTTGACGCAACACGCGGGAATGAGCAGTTCTTC.

This clonotype was detected many times. The chain couples TRBV21-1 to TRBJ1-4. TRBV21-1 represents a pseudogene. The CDR3 is 12 residues long. Here the CDR3 DNA reads TGTGCCAACTTGGATCGGGGTGAAAAACTGTTTTTT. Its translation: CANLDRGEKLFF.

In this sample, this clonotype turned up a few times. The chain uses TRBV5-1 and TRBJ1-5, with D hard to call. Per germline, CDR1 SGHRS and CDR2 YFSETQ. V gave up 3 bases and J gave up 6 bases, with 25 bases separating them. The CDR3 has 18 residues. The CDR3 is CASSSSAGIGVEVQPQHF. Written as DNA, the CDR3 is TGCGCCAGCAGCTCATCGGCCGGGATCGGCGTTGAGGTTCAGCCCCAGCATTTT.

V usage is TRBV7-8 and J usage is TRBJ2-3; the match to TRBD2 covers 7 bases. Germline V lookup: CDR1 SGHVS, CDR2 FQNEAQ. V dropped 5 bases and J dropped 9; count of bases not matched to a gene: 20. The CDR3 has 17 amino acids. This CDR3 reads CASSTRGREAKPPTQYF. The CDR3 bases are TGTGCCAGCAGCACCCGAGGTCGGGAGGCCAAGCCACCCACGCAGTATTTT. Full variable domain (outside the CDR3, taken from reference TRBV7-8 and TRBJ2-3): GAGVSQSPRYKVAKRGQDVALRCDPISGHVSLFWYQQALGQGPEFLTYFQNEAQLDKSGLPSDRFFAERPEGSVSTLKIQRTQQEDSAVYLCASSTRGREAKPPTQYFGPGTRLTVL.

This clonotype came up a few times. The gene calls are TRBV18 and TRBJ1-3; D uncertain. The CDR3 is 17 residues long. Germline V gene lookup returns CDR1 KGHSH and CDR2 LQKENI. V lost 3 bases to trimming and J lost 0 bases, with 15 bases between them. For the CDR3, the DNA is TGTGCCAGCTCACCCCGGGCGGTGGAAAACTCTGGAAACACCATATATTTT. Amino acids: CASSPRAVENSGNTIYF.